Detailed here is one T cell receptor beta chain. The antigen is unknown. The V and J ends lost 8 bases and 4 bases, in that order; junction bases with no gene match: 4. The germline V gene has CDR1 KGHSH and CDR2 LQKENI. The CDR3 extends over 12 amino acids. This entry is derived from a study of T cells in Graves' hyperthyroidism and ophthalmopathy. General observations from the study: The blood repertoire included most of the expanded thyroid clonotypes above 0.001.

RNA transcripts yielded amplified TCR beta CDR3 regions. In the first-round RT-PCR of the TCR CDR3, the HTBI primer set was used. TCRdb re-derived calls from the multiplex PCR reads in MiXCR, one entry per CDR3 protein. The sample contains hundreds of thousands of distinct CDR3 sequences, over 11% of which appear only once. Graves' hyperthyroidism was deemed stable absent ophthalmopathy progression within 18 months. Uncontrolled infection, other autoimmune disease, pregnancy or lactation disqualified patients from enrolment. For the diagnoses, clinical symptoms, serum thyroxine and TRAb, thyroid ultrasound and orbital computed tomography were used.

This sequence originates from a woman under 40 with Graves' hyperthyroidism. The chain carries TRBV18 and TRBJ1-1; TRBD1 agrees at 7 bases. Sample: blood. The CDR3 nucleotides read TGTGCCAGCCCACGGGACAGCACTGAAGCTTTCTTT. It is translated as CASPRDSTEAFF. Drawing the rest from reference TRBV18 and TRBJ1-1, the complete variable domain is NAGVMQNPRHLVRRRGQEARLRCSPMKGHSHVYWYRQLPEEGLKFMVYLQKENIIDESGMPKERFSAEFPKEGPSILRIQQVVRGDSAAYFCASPRDSTEAFFGQGTRLTVV.